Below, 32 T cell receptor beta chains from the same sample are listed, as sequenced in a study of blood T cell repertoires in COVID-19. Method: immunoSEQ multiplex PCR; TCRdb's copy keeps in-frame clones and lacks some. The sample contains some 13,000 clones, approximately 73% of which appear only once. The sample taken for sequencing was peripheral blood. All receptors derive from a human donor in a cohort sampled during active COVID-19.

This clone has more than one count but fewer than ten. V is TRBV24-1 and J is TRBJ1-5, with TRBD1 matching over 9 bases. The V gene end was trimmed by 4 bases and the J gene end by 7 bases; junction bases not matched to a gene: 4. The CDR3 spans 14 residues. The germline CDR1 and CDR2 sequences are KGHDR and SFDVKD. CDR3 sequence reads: CATSEDRGNQPQHF. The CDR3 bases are TGTGCCACCAGTGAGGACAGGGGAAACCAGCCCCAGCATTTT.

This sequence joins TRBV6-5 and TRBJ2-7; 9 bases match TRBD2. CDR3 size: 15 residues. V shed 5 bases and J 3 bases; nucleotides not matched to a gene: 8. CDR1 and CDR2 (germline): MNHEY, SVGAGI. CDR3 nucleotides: TGTGCCAGCAGTACGAGCGGGAGGCCTTTCTACGAGCAGTACTTC. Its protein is CASSTSGRPFYEQYF.

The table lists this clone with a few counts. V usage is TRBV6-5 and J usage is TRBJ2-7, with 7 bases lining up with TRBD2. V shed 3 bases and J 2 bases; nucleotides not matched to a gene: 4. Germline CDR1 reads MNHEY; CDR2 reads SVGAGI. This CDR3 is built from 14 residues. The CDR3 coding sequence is TGTGCCAGCAGTTATCATCGGGGGGCCTACGAGCAGTACTTC. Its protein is CASSYHRGAYEQYF.

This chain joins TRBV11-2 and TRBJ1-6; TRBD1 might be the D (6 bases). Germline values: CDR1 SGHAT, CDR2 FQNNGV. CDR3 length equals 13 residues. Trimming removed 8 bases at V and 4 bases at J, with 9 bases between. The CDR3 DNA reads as TGTGCCAGCCTTGGACAGTATAATTCACCCCTCCACTTT. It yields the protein CASLGQYNSPLHF.

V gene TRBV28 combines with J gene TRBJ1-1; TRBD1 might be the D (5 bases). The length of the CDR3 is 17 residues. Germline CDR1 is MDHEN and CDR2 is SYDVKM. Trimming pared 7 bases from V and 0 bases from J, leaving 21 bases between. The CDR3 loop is CASTVGTRGGLNTEAFF. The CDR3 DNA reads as TGTGCCAGCACCGTGGGGACTCGTGGGGGGTTGAACACTGAAGCTTTCTTT.

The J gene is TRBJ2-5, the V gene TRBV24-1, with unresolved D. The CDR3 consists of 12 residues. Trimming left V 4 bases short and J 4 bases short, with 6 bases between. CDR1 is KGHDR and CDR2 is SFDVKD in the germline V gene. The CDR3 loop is CATSESIETQYF. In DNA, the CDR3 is TGTGCCACCAGTGAATCTATAGAGACCCAGTACTTC.

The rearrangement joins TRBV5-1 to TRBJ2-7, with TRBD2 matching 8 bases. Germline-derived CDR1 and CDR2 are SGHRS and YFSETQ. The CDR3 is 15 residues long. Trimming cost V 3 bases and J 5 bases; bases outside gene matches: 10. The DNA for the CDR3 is TGCGCCAGCAGCTCAGCGGGAGTCCTGGCGAACGAGCAGTACTTC. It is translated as CASSSAGVLANEQYF.

CDR3 DNA: TGTGCCAGCAGCCTGCCTAGAGGGACAGGGGTCTACGAGCAGTACTTC. This gives the protein CASSLPRGTGVYEQYF. V is TRBV27 and J is TRBJ2-7; 10 bases are shared with TRBD1. With 6 bases clipped from V and 3 bases from J, the junction kept 11 bases outside the gene matches. Germline CDR1 reads MNHEY; CDR2 reads SMNVEV (reference sequence). The CDR3 runs to 16 residues.

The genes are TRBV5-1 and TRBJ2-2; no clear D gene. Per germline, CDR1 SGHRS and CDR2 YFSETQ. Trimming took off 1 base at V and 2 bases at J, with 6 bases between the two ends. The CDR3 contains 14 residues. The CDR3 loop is CASSLLLNTGELFF. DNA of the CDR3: TGCGCCAGCAGCTTGTTACTCAACACCGGGGAGCTGTTTTTT.

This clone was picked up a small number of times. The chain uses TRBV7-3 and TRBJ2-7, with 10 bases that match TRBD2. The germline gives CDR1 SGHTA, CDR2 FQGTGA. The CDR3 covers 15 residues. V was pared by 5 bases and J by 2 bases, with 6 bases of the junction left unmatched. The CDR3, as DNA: TGTGCCAGCAGCAGGGGAGCGGGAGGGGCCTACGAGCAGTACTTC. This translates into CASSRGAGGAYEQYF.

In DNA form, the CDR3 reads TGCGCCAGCAGCCGATCAACAGGGGCCGGGCCCCAGCATTTT. This encodes CASSRSTGAGPQHF. The V call is TRBV4-3, the J call TRBJ1-5; 7 positions match TRBD1. Germline-derived CDR1 and CDR2 are LGHNA and YSLEER. After removal of 4 bases from V and 9 bases from J, the junction contained 9 bases not matched to a gene. The CDR3 loop spans 14 amino acids.

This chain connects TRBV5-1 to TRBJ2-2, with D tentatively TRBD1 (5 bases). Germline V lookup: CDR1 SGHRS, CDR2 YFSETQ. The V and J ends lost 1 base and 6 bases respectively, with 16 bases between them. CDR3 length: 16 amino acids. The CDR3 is CASSLLGPKGSGELFF. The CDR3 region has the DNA TGCGCCAGCAGCTTGTTGGGCCCGAAGGGGTCCGGGGAGCTGTTTTTT.

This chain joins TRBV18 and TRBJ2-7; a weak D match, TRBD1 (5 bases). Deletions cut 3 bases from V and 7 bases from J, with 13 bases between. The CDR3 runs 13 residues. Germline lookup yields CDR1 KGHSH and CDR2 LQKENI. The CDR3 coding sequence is TGTGCCAGCTCACCCGGACATCCTAGTGAGCAGTACTTC. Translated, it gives CASSPGHPSEQYF. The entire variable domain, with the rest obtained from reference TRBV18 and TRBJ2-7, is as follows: NAGVMQNPRHLVRRRGQEARLRCSPMKGHSHVYWYRQLPEEGLKFMVYLQKENIIDESGMPKERFSAEFPKEGPSILRIQQVVRGDSAAYFCASSPGHPSEQYFGPGTRLTVT.

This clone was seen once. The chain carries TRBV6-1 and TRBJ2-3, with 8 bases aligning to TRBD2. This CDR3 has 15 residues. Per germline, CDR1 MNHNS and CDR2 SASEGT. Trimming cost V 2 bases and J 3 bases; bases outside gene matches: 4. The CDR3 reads CASSERERETDTQYF. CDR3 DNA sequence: TGTGCCAGCAGTGAAAGAGAGCGGGAGACAGATACGCAGTATTTT.

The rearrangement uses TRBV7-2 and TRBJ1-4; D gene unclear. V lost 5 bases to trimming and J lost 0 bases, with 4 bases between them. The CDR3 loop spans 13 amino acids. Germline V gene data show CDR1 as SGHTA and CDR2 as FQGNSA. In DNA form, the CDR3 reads TGTGCCAGCAGCCCGGCAACTAATGAAAAACTGTTTTTT. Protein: CASSPATNEKLFF. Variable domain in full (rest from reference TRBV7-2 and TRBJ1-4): GAGVSQSPSNKVTEKGKDVELRCDPISGHTALYWYRQSLGQGLEFLIYFQGNSAPDKSGLPSDRFSAERTGGSVSTLTIQRTQQEDSAVYLCASSPATNEKLFFGSGTQLSVL.

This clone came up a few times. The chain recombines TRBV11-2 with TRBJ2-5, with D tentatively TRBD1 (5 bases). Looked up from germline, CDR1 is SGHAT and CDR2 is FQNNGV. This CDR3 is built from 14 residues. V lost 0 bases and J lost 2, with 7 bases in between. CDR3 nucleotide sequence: TGTGCCAGCAGCTTAGAGGCAGGGCAAGAGACCCAGTACTTC. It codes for CASSLEAGQETQYF.

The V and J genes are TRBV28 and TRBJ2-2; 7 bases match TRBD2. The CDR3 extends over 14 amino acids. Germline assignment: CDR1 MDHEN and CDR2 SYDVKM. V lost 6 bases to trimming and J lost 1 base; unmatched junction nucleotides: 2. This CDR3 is CASSPSGNTGELFF. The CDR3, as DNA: TGTGCCAGCAGCCCTAGCGGGAACACCGGGGAGCTGTTTTTT.

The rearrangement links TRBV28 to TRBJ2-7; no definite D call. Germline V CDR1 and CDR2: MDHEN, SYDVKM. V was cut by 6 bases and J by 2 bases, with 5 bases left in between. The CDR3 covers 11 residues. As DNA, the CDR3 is TGTGCCAGCAGGACTGCCTACGAGCAGTACTTC. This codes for CASRTAYEQYF.

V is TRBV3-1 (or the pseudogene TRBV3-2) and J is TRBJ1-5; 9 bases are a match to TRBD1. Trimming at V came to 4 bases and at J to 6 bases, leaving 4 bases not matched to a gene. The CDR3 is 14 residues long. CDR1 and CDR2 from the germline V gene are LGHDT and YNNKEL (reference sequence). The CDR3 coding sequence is TGTGCCAGCAGCCGGGGGACAGGGTTTCAGCCCCAGCATTTT. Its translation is CASSRGTGFQPQHF.

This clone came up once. The CDR3 coding sequence is TGTGCCAGTACCCCGGGACAGGGGTCCTCCACCTACGAGCAGTACTTC. Protein sequence: CASTPGQGSSTYEQYF. The V call is TRBV19, the J call TRBJ2-7; 10 bases map to TRBD1. In germline, CDR1 is LNHDA, CDR2 SQIVND (reference sequence). This CDR3 contains 16 residues. The trim removed 7 bases at V and 2 bases at J, leaving 11 bases unmatched.

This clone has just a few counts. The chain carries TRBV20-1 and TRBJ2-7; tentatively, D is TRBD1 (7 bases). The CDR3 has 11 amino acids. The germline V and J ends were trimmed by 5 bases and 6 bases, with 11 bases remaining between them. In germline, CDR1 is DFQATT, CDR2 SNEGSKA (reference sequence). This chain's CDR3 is CSAHRGGEQYF. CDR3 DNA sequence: TGCAGTGCTCACAGGGGAGGCGAGCAGTACTTC.

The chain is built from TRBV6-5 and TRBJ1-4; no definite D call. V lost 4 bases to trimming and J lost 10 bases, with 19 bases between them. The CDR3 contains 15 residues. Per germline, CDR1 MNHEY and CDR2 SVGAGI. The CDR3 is CASSSLREQGGKLFF. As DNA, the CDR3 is TGTGCCAGCAGTTCGCTCCGGGAACAAGGTGGAAAACTGTTTTTT.

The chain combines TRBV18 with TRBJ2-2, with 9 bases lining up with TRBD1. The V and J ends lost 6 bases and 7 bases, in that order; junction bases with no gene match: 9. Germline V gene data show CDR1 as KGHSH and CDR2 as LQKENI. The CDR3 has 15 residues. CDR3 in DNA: TGTGCCAGCTCGCGCACCGGGACAGGGTACGGGGAGCTGTTTTTT. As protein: CASSRTGTGYGELFF.

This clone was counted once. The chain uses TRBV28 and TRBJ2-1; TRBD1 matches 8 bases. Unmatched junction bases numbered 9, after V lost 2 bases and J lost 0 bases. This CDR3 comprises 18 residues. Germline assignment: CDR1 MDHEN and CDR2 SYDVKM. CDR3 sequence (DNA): TGTGCCAGCAGTTTAATTAGTGCGACAGGGGCCTCCTACAATGAGCAGTTCTTC. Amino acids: CASSLISATGASYNEQFF.

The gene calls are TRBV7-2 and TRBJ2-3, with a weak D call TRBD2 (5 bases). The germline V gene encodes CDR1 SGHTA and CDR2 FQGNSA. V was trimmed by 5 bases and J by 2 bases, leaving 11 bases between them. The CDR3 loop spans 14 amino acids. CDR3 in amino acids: CASSPQRVTDTQYF. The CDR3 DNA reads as TGTGCCAGCAGCCCCCAGAGGGTCACAGATACGCAGTATTTT.

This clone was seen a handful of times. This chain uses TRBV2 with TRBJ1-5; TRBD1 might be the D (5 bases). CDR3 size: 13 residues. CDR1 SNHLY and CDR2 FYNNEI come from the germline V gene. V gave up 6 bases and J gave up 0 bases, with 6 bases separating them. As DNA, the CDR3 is TGTGCCAGCAGGGGGGGTAGCAATCAGCCCCAGCATTTT. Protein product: CASRGGSNQPQHF. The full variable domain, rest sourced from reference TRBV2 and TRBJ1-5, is EPEVTQTPSHQVTQMGQEVILRCVPISNHLYFYWYRQILGQKVEFLVSFYNNEISEKSEIFDDQFSVERPDGSNFTLKIRSTKLEDSAMYFCASRGGSNQPQHFGDGTRLSIL.

The CDR3 sequence is CASSQGTGDYGNTIYF. The CDR3 DNA reads TGTGCCAGCAGCCAAGGGACAGGGGATTATGGAAACACCATATATTTT. The chain employs TRBV14 and TRBJ1-3; 9 bases map to TRBD1. The V gene end was trimmed by 1 base and the J gene end by 3 bases; junction bases not matched to a gene: 4. CDR1 and CDR2 from the germline V gene are SGHDN and FVKESK. This CDR3 is 16 amino acids long.

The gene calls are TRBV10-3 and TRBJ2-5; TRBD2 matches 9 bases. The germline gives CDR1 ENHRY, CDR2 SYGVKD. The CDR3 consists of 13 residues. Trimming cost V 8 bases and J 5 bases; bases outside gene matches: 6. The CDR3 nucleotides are TGTGCCATCGGTAGCGGGGGAGGGGAGACCCAGTACTTC. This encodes CAIGSGGGETQYF.

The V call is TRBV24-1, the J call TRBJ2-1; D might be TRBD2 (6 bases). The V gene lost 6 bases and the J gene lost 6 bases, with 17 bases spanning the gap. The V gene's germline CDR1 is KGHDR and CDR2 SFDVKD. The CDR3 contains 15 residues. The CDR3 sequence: CATSMGGGYINEQFF. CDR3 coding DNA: TGTGCCACCAGTATGGGGGGAGGTTATATCAATGAGCAGTTCTTC.

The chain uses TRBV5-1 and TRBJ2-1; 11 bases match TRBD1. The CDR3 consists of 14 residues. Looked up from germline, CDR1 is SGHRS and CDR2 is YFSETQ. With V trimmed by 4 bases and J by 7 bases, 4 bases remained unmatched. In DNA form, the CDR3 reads TGCGCCAGCAGCCTGGGACAGGGGGTGAATGAGCAGTTCTTC. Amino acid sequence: CASSLGQGVNEQFF.

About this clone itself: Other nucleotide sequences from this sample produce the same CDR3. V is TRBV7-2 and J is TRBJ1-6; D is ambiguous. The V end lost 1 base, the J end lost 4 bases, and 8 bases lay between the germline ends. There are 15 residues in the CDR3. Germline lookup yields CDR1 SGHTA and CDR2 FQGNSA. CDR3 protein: CASSLVQVYNSPLHF. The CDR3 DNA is TGTGCCAGCAGCTTAGTGCAGGTTTATAATTCACCCCTCCACTTT.

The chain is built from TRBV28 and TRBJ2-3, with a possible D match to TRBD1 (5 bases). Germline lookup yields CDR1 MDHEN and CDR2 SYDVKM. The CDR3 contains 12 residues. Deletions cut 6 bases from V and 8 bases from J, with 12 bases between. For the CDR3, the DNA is TGTGCCAGCAGCCACGACAGCGCTACGCAGTATTTT. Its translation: CASSHDSATQYF.